The next 21 T cell receptor beta chains were all read from a single sample in a study of lung T cells in sarcoidosis with Löfgren's syndrome. Each CDR3 protein gets one entry after TCRdb re-called the reads with MiXCR. The repertoire holds more than 6,500 distinct CDR3 sequences, with about 21% as singletons. Source material: CD4+ T cells from bronchoalveolar lavage fluid. These receptors all stem from a human donor with sarcoidosis (Löfgren's syndrome or another form), or a control subject (not recorded which).

This clonotype showed up many times. The gene calls are TRBV24-1 and TRBJ2-3, with D possibly being TRBD1 (6 bases). Germline V gives CDR1 KGHDR, CDR2 SFDVKD. The V end lost 4 bases, the J end lost 0 bases, and 13 bases lay between the germline ends. The CDR3 totals 16 residues. The CDR3 loop is CATSDSDRTSTDTQYF. In nucleotides, the CDR3 is TGTGCCACCAGTGACTCCGACAGGACTAGCACAGATACGCAGTATTTT.

This clonotype was seen at least ten times. The CDR3 protein is CASSLQEDTEAFF. Written as DNA, the CDR3 is TGTGCCAGCAGCTTACAGGAGGACACTGAAGCTTTCTTT. This rearrangement joins TRBV7-9 to TRBJ1-1; D is undetermined. Per germline, CDR1 SEHNR and CDR2 FQNEAQ (reference sequence). CDR3 size: 13 residues. V lost 2 bases and J 3 bases, leaving 7 bases between the germline ends. The full variable domain, with the rest looked up from reference TRBV7-9 and TRBJ1-1, is DTGVSQNPRHKITKRGQNVTFRCDPISEHNRLYWYRQTLGQGPEFLTYFQNEAQLEKSRLLSDRFSAERPKGSFSTLEIQRTEQGDSAMYLCASSLQEDTEAFFGQGTRLTVV.

CDR3 region: CASSLGEGTGSYEQYF. As DNA, the CDR3 is TGTGCCAGCAGCTTAGGGGAGGGGACAGGGAGCTACGAGCAGTACTTC. This sequence joins TRBV11-3 and TRBJ2-7; 9 bases align to TRBD1. Germline CDR1 is SGHNT and CDR2 is YENEEA. With 1 base clipped from V and 3 bases from J, the junction kept 7 bases outside the gene matches. CDR3 size: 16 residues.

As concerns this clonotype: A much larger clone lies a single base off, so this may be a read error. The chain couples TRBV7-2 to TRBJ1-1, with unresolved D. The V gene's germline CDR1 is SGHTA and CDR2 FQGNSA. The CDR3 has 16 amino acids. The CDR3 DNA is TGTGCCAGCAGCTTAACGTCCGGGGTCATGAACACTGAAGCTTCCTTT. It yields the protein CASSLTSGVMNTEASF.

The CDR3 loop is CASRSGAGGAYEQYF. In nucleotides, the CDR3 is TGTGCCAGCAGGTCAGGTGCCGGGGGAGCCTACGAGCAGTACTTC. This chain links TRBV6-2 or TRBV6-3 with TRBJ2-7, with D possibly matching TRBD2 (6 bases). Germline V CDR1 and CDR2: MNHEY, SVGEGT. V was pared by 6 bases and J by 2 bases, with 17 bases between. The CDR3 extends over 15 amino acids.

V and J are TRBV29-1 and TRBJ1-2; 9 bases fit TRBD1. The V segment lost 7 bases and the J segment 4 bases; nucleotides outside the gene matches: 19. The V gene's germline CDR1 is SQVTM and CDR2 ANQGSEA. This CDR3 contains 17 residues. In DNA form, the CDR3 reads TGCAGCGCCAGGGCCGGGACAGGGCTCGGGATTTCCTATGGCTACACCTTC. Residues: CSARAGTGLGISYGYTF.

Many counts were recorded for this clonotype. This chain's CDR3 is CASSEAEGAQPQHF. For the CDR3, the DNA is TGTGCCAGCAGTGAAGCAGAAGGGGCCCAGCCCCAGCATTTT. This chain uses TRBV2 with TRBJ1-5; D may be TRBD1 (5 bases). The CDR3 covers 14 residues. The germline gives CDR1 SNHLY, CDR2 FYNNEI. Deletions cut 0 bases from V and 7 bases from J, with 10 bases between.

On this clonotype: This may come from a read error, since a much larger clone is one base off. The V and J genes are TRBV4-2 and TRBJ1-5; no clear D. Germline V gene data show CDR1 as LGHNA and CDR2 as YNFKEQ. V was cut by 0 bases and J by 5 bases, with 14 bases left in between. This CDR3 is 16 amino acids long. The DNA for the CDR3 is TGTGCCAGCAGCCAAGATTGGGCAAGGTCGGATCAGCCCCAGCATTTT. This gives the protein CASSQDWARSDQPQHF.

The CDR3 region is CASSLLDKIGTQYF. CDR3 nucleotide sequence: TGTGCCAGCAGCCTCCTGGATAAGATAGGGACCCAGTACTTC. The chain uses TRBV12-3 or TRBV12-4 and TRBJ2-5, with D unresolved. The germline V and J ends were trimmed by 6 bases and 7 bases, with 18 bases remaining between them. The CDR3 runs to 14 residues.

Worth noting for this clonotype: One base away lies a much larger clone, so this may be a sequencing read error. This chain uses TRBV5-1 with TRBJ1-3, with TRBD1 matching 9 bases. The CDR3 contains 17 residues. Germline V CDR1 and CDR2: SGHRS, YFSETQ. In DNA, the CDR3 is TGCGCCAGCAGCACTGCCCAACCGGGACAGGGAGGAAACTCCATATATTTT. It encodes CASSTAQPGQGGNSIYF.

Many counts were recorded for this clonotype. The genes are TRBV2 and TRBJ2-5, with 9 bases identical to TRBD2. The CDR3 totals 14 residues. CDR1 is SNHLY, CDR2 FYNNEI, per germline. V was pared by 7 bases and J by 7 bases, with 10 bases of the junction left unmatched. CDR3 sequence (DNA): TGTGCCAGCATACAATCTAGCGGGGCAGGGACCCAGTACTTC. Amino acids: CASIQSSGAGTQYF.

The table lists this clonotype with many counts. The rearrangement uses TRBV28 and TRBJ1-3; D may be TRBD1 (5 bases). CDR3 size: 15 residues. V lost 5 bases and J lost 0, with 11 bases in between. CDR1 and CDR2 (germline): MDHEN, SYDVKM. In nucleotides, the CDR3 is TGTGCCAGCAGTCCGCGGGGGAGCTCTGGAAACACCATATATTTT. The encoded protein is CASSPRGSSGNTIYF.

This clonotype was detected many times. The chain recombines TRBV4-2 with TRBJ2-1; 8 nucleotides match TRBD2. The CDR3 has 15 residues. Germline CDR1 LGHNA, CDR2 YNFKEQ. V shed 1 base, J shed 8 bases, and the junction held 7 bases outside the gene matches. This CDR3 is CASSQGRGGRDEQFF. CDR3 nucleotides: TGTGCCAGCAGCCAAGGACGGGGGGGCCGGGATGAGCAGTTCTTC.

Remarks on this clonotype: One base away lies a much larger clone, so this may be a sequencing read error. The rearrangement links TRBV28 to TRBJ2-7, with D uncertain. This CDR3 comprises 15 residues. Germline V gene data show CDR1 as MDHEN and CDR2 as SYDVKM. The CDR3 nucleotides read TGTGCCGGCAGTTCCCCCCCCCTCGGTTCCTACGAGCAGTACTTC. Its protein product is CAGSSPPLGSYEQYF.

This clonotype was counted ten times or more. The CDR3 is CASSPYGPTQYF. DNA of the CDR3: TGTGCCAGCAGCCCCTACGGCCCGACCCAGTACTTC. This rearrangement joins TRBV3-1 to TRBJ2-5; D uncertain. Germline CDR1 and CDR2: LGHDT and YNNKEL (reference sequence). The CDR3 sequence is 12 residues long. V was clipped by 4 bases and J by 7 bases, with 10 bases between them.

By its share, this clonotype is medium-sized. The V and J genes are TRBV4-2 and TRBJ2-3; D not resolved. This CDR3 region has 15 residues. Trimming cost V 0 bases and J 2 bases, with 9 bases left between them. Germline V gene sequence: CDR1 LGHNA, CDR2 YNFKEQ. This chain's CDR3 is CASSQDRSPTDTQYF. CDR3 nucleotides: TGTGCCAGCAGCCAAGATCGAAGCCCCACAGATACGCAGTATTTT.

This clonotype is large by share. The chain employs TRBV6-1 and TRBJ1-1; the match to TRBD1 covers 9 bases. CDR1 and CDR2 from the germline V gene are MNHNS and SASEGT. This CDR3 region has 13 residues. The V segment lost 7 bases and the J segment 5 bases; nucleotides outside the gene matches: 5. The CDR3 DNA reads TGTGCCAGCAACCTGGACAGGGGAACTGAAGCTTTCTTT. Encoded protein: CASNLDRGTEAFF.

This clonotype was counted ten times or more. The gene calls are TRBV7-2 and TRBJ1-1; no definite D call. The CDR3 runs 13 residues. V lost 5 bases, J lost 3 bases, and 10 bases lay in between. Germline CDR1 SGHTA, CDR2 FQGNSA. This CDR3 is CASSVVRDTEAFF. The CDR3 bases are TGTGCCAGCAGCGTCGTGCGGGACACTGAAGCTTTCTTT.

This clonotype counts as medium-sized (0.01 to 0.1%). Here the CDR3 DNA reads TGCAGTGCTCCCTCTGGAACAGCTAACTATGGCTACACCTTC. It translates to CSAPSGTANYGYTF. The chain uses TRBV20-1 and TRBJ1-2; unclear D gene. Germline V lookup: CDR1 DFQATT, CDR2 SNEGSKA (reference sequence). The CDR3 covers 14 residues. V was clipped by 5 bases and J by 0 bases, with 13 bases between them.

Points on this clonotype: Without the conserved terminal phenylalanine or tryptophan, this CDR3 likely stems from a read error. The chain recombines TRBV30 with TRBJ2-7, with D possibly TRBD2 on 5 matching bases. This CDR3 has 12 amino acids. CDR1 is GTSNPN and CDR2 is SVGIG in the germline V gene (reference sequence). V lost 7 bases and J lost 6, with 16 bases in between. In nucleotides, the CDR3 is TGTGCCTCTGGAGGAGGTATAGGCGAGCAGTACCTC. Its translation: CASGGGIGEQYL.

This clonotype was detected only a few times. This rearrangement joins TRBV5-1 to TRBJ1-5; D gene unclear. V lost 2 bases, J lost 2 bases, and 8 bases lay in between. CDR3 length: 14 amino acids. The germline gives CDR1 SGHRS, CDR2 YFSETQ. CDR3 coding DNA: TGCGCCAGCAGCTTCGACCCTGGCAATCAGCCCCAGCATTTT. Translated, it gives CASSFDPGNQPQHF.